One TCR beta chain is described in this entry. The antigen is undetermined. The junction had 4 bases not matched to a gene; V was cut back by 0 bases and J by 0 bases. Germline CDR1 and CDR2: SEHNR and FQNEAQ (reference sequence). This CDR3 has 18 amino acids. The sample originates from a study of brain metastases from non-small cell lung cancer. Study-level points and caveats: T-cell infiltration was lower in brain metastases than primaries (P < 0.001). In about 60% of brain metastases, T-cell clones were expanded compared with matched primary tumors. Paired brain metastases and primary tumors largely shared TCR repertoires.

The repertoire was sequenced with immunoSEQ multiplex PCR; TCRdb's copy has only in-frame clones and lacks some. The sample contains approximately 4,300 clones, 90% of which appear only once. The genes are TRBV7-9 and TRBJ2-2, with 10 positions matching TRBD1. The origin of this receptor is a donor aged 40 or over with non-small cell lung cancer. The sequenced sample was primary lung tumor tissue. CDR3 residues: CASSLALGTGANTGELFF. The DNA for the CDR3 is TGTGCCAGCAGCTTAGCGTTAGGGACAGGGGCGAACACCGGGGAGCTGTTTTTT. Complete variable domain (other parts from reference TRBV7-9 and TRBJ2-2): DTGVSQNPRHKITKRGQNVTFRCDPISEHNRLYWYRQTLGQGPEFLTYFQNEAQLEKSRLLSDRFSAERPKGSFSTLEIQRTEQGDSAMYLCASSLALGTGANTGELFFGEGSRLTVL.